This paragraph covers one T cell receptor beta chain sequence. Its antigen is currently unknown. This entry is derived from a study of T cells expressing NK-cell markers. Study as a whole: Cells sorted as CD3+CD56+NKG2C+, CD3+CD56+NKG2C- and CD3+CD56-NKG2C+ T cells supplied the TCR beta repertoires. Study-wide points: No clear determination of HCMV specificity was made for expanded NKG2C+ T cell clones.

CDR3 length: 16 amino acids. Germline CDR1 is LGHNA and CDR2 is YSLEER. From the 5' RACE reads, TCRdb lists one entry per CDR3 protein and no DNA. The table lists 440,000 or so distinct CDR3 sequences. Material for sequencing was blood T cells: a sorted CD56 or NKG2C T cell subset, CD4+ or CD8+ T cells, or bulk PBMC T cells (not recorded which). The sequence was collected from a woman aged 18-69 years in good health. J is TRBJ2-1 and V is TRBV4-3; TCRdb reports TRBD1, a call that lacks DNA to check it against. The CDR3 sequence is CASSQVPGQGYNEQFF.